One sample yielded the 32 T cell receptor beta chains listed below, sequenced in a study of CD8+CD57+ T cells in acquired aplastic anemia. Using genomic DNA as the template, TCR beta VDJ and CDR3 profiling was carried out. Each CDR3 protein gets one entry after TCRdb re-called the reads with MiXCR. The repertoire holds around 430,000 distinct CDR3 sequences, with more than 25% as singletons. Before being chosen for sequencing, patients had shown CD8+CD57+ cell expansion by flow cytometry. The sequencing input was sorted CD4+, CD8+, or CD8+CD57+ T cells (not recorded which) from PBMCs. The receptor source for this set is a human donor with aplastic anemia.

The V and J genes are TRBV20-1 and TRBJ1-1; unclear D gene. CDR3 length equals 13 residues. Germline CDR1 reads DFQATT; CDR2 reads SNEGSKA (reference sequence). V was clipped by 3 bases and J by 7 bases, with 15 bases between them. The CDR3 bases are TGCAGTGCTAGGCCTCCGGACCGTGTTGAAGCTTTCTTT. It specifies CSARPPDRVEAFF.

The chain combines TRBV9 with TRBJ2-7, with 8 bases aligning to TRBD2. Per the germline V gene, CDR1 is SGDLS and CDR2 is YYNGEE. The V and J ends lost 4 bases and 0 bases, in that order; junction bases with no gene match: 18. This CDR3 is 19 amino acids long. CDR3 region: CASSPRLAWVQGDSYEQYF. CDR3 bases: TGTGCCAGCAGCCCCCGACTAGCGTGGGTCCAGGGTGACTCCTACGAGCAGTACTTC. The full variable domain, rest sourced from reference TRBV9 and TRBJ2-7, is DSGVTQTPKHLITATGQRVTLRCSPRSGDLSVYWYQQSLDQGLQFLIQYYNGEERAKGNILERFSAQQFPDLHSELNLSSLELGDSALYFCASSPRLAWVQGDSYEQYFGPGTRLTVT.

In regard to this clonotype: Germline and junction disagree at one end, which may indicate a read error. V gene TRBV6-2 or TRBV6-3 combines with J gene TRBJ1-1; 7 nucleotides align to TRBD1. From germline, CDR1 is MNHEY and CDR2 SVGEGT. The CDR3 spans 16 residues. Here the CDR3 reads CASSVARDSGNAEAFF. In DNA, the CDR3 is TGTGCCAGCAGTGTCGCCCGGGACAGCGGGAACGCTGAAGCTTTCTTT.

This sequence joins TRBV11-1 and TRBJ2-1; TRBD2 agrees at 7 bases. With 3 bases clipped from V and 8 bases from J, the junction kept 13 bases outside the gene matches. Germline CDR1 and CDR2: SGHAT and FQDESV (reference sequence). This CDR3 has 16 residues. The CDR3 sequence is CASSFSGSGPSYEQFF. The DNA of the CDR3 is TGTGCCAGCAGCTTTTCTGGTAGCGGGCCTAGTTATGAGCAGTTCTTC.

The CDR3 is CATSRGTGDYGYTF. The CDR3 DNA sequence: TGTGCCACCAGCAGAGGGACAGGGGACTATGGCTACACCTTC. V usage is TRBV15 and J usage is TRBJ1-2; 9 nucleotides align to TRBD1. The CDR3 is 14 residues long. Germline-derived CDR1 and CDR2 are LNHNV and YYDKDF (reference sequence). V dropped 1 base and J dropped 3; count of bases not matched to a gene: 0.

The CDR3 spells CASSLGPGLPWNEQFF. The CDR3 DNA sequence: TGTGCCAGCAGTCTAGGACCGGGACTCCCCTGGAATGAGCAGTTCTTC. V usage is TRBV6-2 or TRBV6-3 and J usage is TRBJ2-1; D might be TRBD2 (6 bases). Germline CDR1 MNHEY, CDR2 SVGEGT. Trimming removed 5 bases at V and 7 bases at J, with 21 bases between. CDR3 size: 16 residues.

This clonotype was seen a handful of times. The chain uses TRBV12-5 and TRBJ2-7; D is unclear. CDR1 is LGHNT, CDR2 FRNRAP, per germline. Trimming took 5 bases from V and 6 from J, leaving 11 bases between them. The CDR3 is 12 amino acids. In nucleotides, the CDR3 is TGTGCTAGTGGTGATTTACGAGGCGAGCAGTACTTC. Protein product: CASGDLRGEQYF.

The V call is TRBV20-1, the J call TRBJ2-7; possible D gene TRBD2, 6 bases. The CDR3 sequence is 12 residues long. The V end lost 3 bases, the J end lost 7 bases, and 13 bases lay between the germline ends. Germline V CDR1 and CDR2: DFQATT, SNEGSKA (reference sequence). The chain's CDR3 is CSASSGGIEQYF. As DNA, the CDR3 is TGCAGTGCTAGTTCTGGGGGGATAGAGCAGTACTTC.

This clonotype appeared a few times. Since a much larger clone is just one base distant, this may be a read error. The chain couples TRBV7-9 to TRBJ2-5; TRBD2 is a possible D gene (5 bases). Germline assignment: CDR1 SEHNR and CDR2 FQNEAQ (reference sequence). CDR3 size: 13 residues. The V gene lost 9 bases and the J gene lost 2 bases, with 13 bases spanning the gap. The CDR3 region is CASMPWEQETQYF. CDR3 nucleotides: TGTGCCAGTATGCCTTGGGAGCAAGAGACCCAGTACTTC.

This clonotype was detected only a few times. This chain links TRBV14 with TRBJ2-2, with TRBD2 as a possible D gene (6 bases). V was trimmed by 4 bases and J by 5 bases, leaving 11 bases between them. The CDR3 runs to 14 residues. Germline CDR1 and CDR2: SGHDN and FVKESK. The CDR3 nucleotides read TGTGCCAGCAGCCGGAGGGCGACAACCGGGGAGCTGTTTTTT. Translation: CASSRRATTGELFF.

This clonotype was observed a few times. This chain links TRBV5-1 with TRBJ2-7; TRBD2 agrees at 9 bases. V lost 4 bases, J lost 2 bases, and 10 bases stayed unmatched. CDR1 and CDR2 from the germline V gene are SGHRS and YFSETQ. This CDR3 is 16 amino acids long. CDR3 DNA sequence: TGCGCCAGCAGCGCCGGTCTAGCGGGGCTTACCTACGAGCAGTACTTC. Amino acids: CASSAGLAGLTYEQYF.

There are a few counts of this clonotype. The genes are TRBV11-1 and TRBJ2-7; D unclear. This CDR3 has 16 residues. The V and J ends lost 2 bases and 2 bases respectively, with 16 bases between them. In germline, CDR1 is SGHAT, CDR2 FQDESV (reference sequence). The CDR3 nucleotides read TGTGCCAGCAGCTTAACCGATGGGCCCCTTCCCTACGAGCAGTACTTC. It is translated as CASSLTDGPLPYEQYF.

The V gene is TRBV19, the J gene TRBJ1-2; possible D gene TRBD1, 6 bases. The CDR3 runs 13 residues. The V end was cut by 5 bases, the J end by 7 bases, with 14 bases between. The germline V gene encodes CDR1 LNHDA and CDR2 SQIVND (reference sequence). Here the CDR3 DNA reads TGTGCCAGTAGTGCCCGGGGGCTCCTTGGCTACACCTTC. Translation: CASSARGLLGYTF.

The V gene is TRBV2, the J gene TRBJ1-1, with 9 nucleotides matching TRBD1. V dropped 8 bases and J dropped 11; count of bases not matched to a gene: 9. Germline V gene lookup returns CDR1 SNHLY and CDR2 FYNNEI. CDR3 size: 12 residues. The CDR3 DNA is TGTGCCAGCGGGAGGACAGGGGTGAATGCTTTCTTT. It specifies CASGRTGVNAFF.

This chain connects TRBV28 to TRBJ1-1; the D gene is possibly TRBD1 (5 bases). Germline V gives CDR1 MDHEN, CDR2 SYDVKM. V gave up 5 bases and J gave up 4 bases, with 14 bases separating them. This CDR3 comprises 14 residues. The CDR3 protein is CASSALRDSTEAFF. In nucleotides, the CDR3 is TGTGCCAGCAGTGCTCTCAGGGATAGCACTGAAGCTTTCTTT.

This clonotype was seen many times. The V and J genes are TRBV15 and TRBJ2-1, with D perhaps matching TRBD1 or TRBD2 (5 bases each). The CDR3 runs 13 residues. The germline CDR1 and CDR2 sequences are LNHNV and YYDKDF (reference sequence). Trimming pared 0 bases from V and 13 bases from J, leaving 13 bases between. Here the CDR3 DNA reads TGTGCCACCAGCAGAGATTTCCGGGACGTACAGTTCTTC. Protein sequence: CATSRDFRDVQFF.

The CDR3 here is CASLQLHNSPLHF. CDR3 sequence (DNA): TGTGCCAGCCTACAGTTACATAATTCACCCCTCCACTTT. The J gene is TRBJ1-6, the V gene TRBV25-1; no firm D call. Germline V gene data show CDR1 as MGHDK and CDR2 as SYGVNS. The CDR3 runs 13 residues. V was pared by 8 bases and J by 5 bases, with 10 bases between.

This chain connects TRBV15 to TRBJ2-5; 9 bases fit TRBD1. The ends lost 9 bases at V and 9 bases at J; junction bases unmatched: 14. This CDR3 spans 14 amino acids. Germline V gives CDR1 LNHNV, CDR2 YYDKDF (reference sequence). DNA of the CDR3: TGTGCCACTGGACAGGGGTATAGCAATCAGCCCCAGTACTTC. The encoded protein is CATGQGYSNQPQYF.

The chain recombines TRBV12-3 or TRBV12-4 with TRBJ2-2; D remains ambiguous. The CDR3 spans 13 residues. V lost 6 bases to trimming and J lost 5 bases, with 10 bases between them. Here the CDR3 reads CASSLHETGELFF. DNA of the CDR3: TGTGCCAGCAGCCTCCATGAGACCGGGGAGCTGTTTTTT.

The V gene is TRBV29-1, the J gene TRBJ1-1; D is uncertain. Germline V gives CDR1 SQVTM, CDR2 ANQGSEA. This CDR3 spans 13 amino acids. Trimming pared 7 bases from V and 1 base from J, leaving 13 bases between. In DNA form, the CDR3 reads TGCAGCGCTACGTGGGCGGAGAACACTGAAGCTTTCTTT. Its translation is CSATWAENTEAFF.

This clonotype was observed a single time. Written as DNA, the CDR3 is TGTGCCAGCAGCCATCCCCGGGGGCCCGGGTATGAAACCCAGTACTTC. It translates to CASSHPRGPGYETQYF. The chain has TRBV3-1 and TRBJ2-5; perhaps D is TRBD1 or TRBD2 (6 bases each). Germline V lookup: CDR1 LGHDT, CDR2 YNNKEL (reference sequence). The CDR3 spans 16 residues. The V end lost 3 bases, the J end lost 8 bases, and 22 bases lay between the germline ends.

This clonotype was counted only a few times. The CDR3 protein is CSAPPTGIEKLFF. The CDR3 DNA follows: TGCAGTGCTCCTCCCACGGGTATTGAAAAACTGTTTTTT. J is TRBJ1-4 and V is TRBV20-1, with D hard to call. Trimming took off 5 bases at V and 7 bases at J, with 14 bases between the two ends. The germline V gene has CDR1 DFQATT and CDR2 SNEGSKA (reference sequence). CDR3 length: 13 residues.

This clonotype was recorded a few times. V is TRBV19 and J is TRBJ2-5; D gene ambiguous. The germline CDR1 and CDR2 sequences are LNHDA and SQIVND (reference sequence). Trimming took off 5 bases at V and 4 bases at J, with 20 bases between the two ends. CDR3 length: 16 amino acids. Here the CDR3 reads CASSVSTDGRGETQYF. DNA of the CDR3: TGTGCCAGTAGTGTTAGTACAGACGGGCGCGGAGAGACCCAGTACTTC.

The chain couples TRBV20-1 to TRBJ1-2; D remains ambiguous. V lost 6 bases and J 4 bases, leaving 15 bases between the germline ends. The CDR3 is made up of 13 amino acids. Germline V gene lookup returns CDR1 DFQATT and CDR2 SNEGSKA (reference sequence). The CDR3 sequence: CSAIGGGSYGYTF. CDR3 in DNA: TGCAGTGCGATTGGTGGCGGATCCTATGGCTACACCTTC.

In this sample, this clonotype turned up a few times. Here the CDR3 reads CASSIVISGELFF. The CDR3 DNA follows: TGTGCCAGTAGTATAGTTATCTCTGGGGAGCTGTTTTTT. This chain uses TRBV19 with TRBJ2-2; D not resolved. The length of the CDR3 is 13 residues. V was cut by 1 base and J by 8 bases, with 8 bases left in between. Germline loops: CDR1 LNHDA, CDR2 SQIVND (reference sequence).

The CDR3 DNA follows: TGTGCCAGCAGGTCAGCGGGGGGGGTATCAGATACGCAGTATTTT. Its translation: CASRSAGGVSDTQYF. This chain uses TRBV12-3 or TRBV12-4 with TRBJ2-3; TRBD2 matches 10 bases. V lost 6 bases to trimming and J lost 4 bases; unmatched junction nucleotides: 7. The CDR3 has 15 amino acids.

In this sample, this clonotype turned up many times. The genes are TRBV25-1 and TRBJ1-1; 8 bases are shared with TRBD1. The V and J ends lost 6 bases and 3 bases, in that order; junction bases with no gene match: 3. Germline CDR1 reads MGHDK; CDR2 reads SYGVNS. CDR3 length equals 13 residues. CDR3 nucleotide sequence: TGTGCCAGCAGCACGACAGGGGACACTGAAGCTTTCTTT. It translates to CASSTTGDTEAFF.

In this sample, this clonotype turned up a few times. The chain employs TRBV5-4 and TRBJ2-1; 12 nucleotides agree with TRBD2. Losses at the gene ends were 0 bases for V and 7 bases for J; bases not matched to a gene: 11. Germline CDR1 is SGHNT and CDR2 is YYREEE (reference sequence). There are 18 residues in the CDR3. CDR3 sequence reads: CASSLDRGLAGLYNEQFF. The CDR3 DNA follows: TGTGCCAGCAGCTTGGATAGAGGACTAGCGGGATTGTATAATGAGCAGTTCTTC. The variable domain in full, completed from reference TRBV5-4 and TRBJ2-1, reads ETGVTQSPTHLIKTRGQQVTLRCSSQSGHNTVSWYQQALGQGPQFIFQYYREEENGRGNFPPRFSGLQFPNYSSELNVNALELDDSALYLCASSLDRGLAGLYNEQFFGPGTRLTVL.

About this clonotype: A single base separates this from a much larger clone, so it may be a read error. The chain carries TRBV10-3 and TRBJ2-2; the D call may be TRBD1 or TRBD2 (6 bases each). V was cut by 5 bases and J by 3 bases, with 16 bases left in between. The germline gives CDR1 ENHRY, CDR2 SYGVKD. This CDR3 has 16 amino acids. The CDR3 region is CAISLGGSMDTGELFF. The CDR3 DNA follows: TGTGCCATCAGTCTCGGGGGCAGTATGGACACCGGGGAGCTGTTTTTT.

The rearrangement links TRBV25-1 to TRBJ2-7, with D perhaps TRBD1 (6 bases). CDR3 size: 13 residues. V was trimmed by 3 bases and J by 3 bases, leaving 9 bases between them. Germline CDR1 reads MGHDK; CDR2 reads SYGVNS. In nucleotides, the CDR3 is TGTGCCAGCAGTGACTGGGACATCTACGAGCAGTACTTC. This gives the protein CASSDWDIYEQYF.

The chain carries TRBV7-3 and TRBJ2-1; D tentatively reads TRBD1 or TRBD2 (5 bases each). Trimming left V 5 bases short and J 0 bases short, with 14 bases between. The CDR3 extends over 16 amino acids. Germline V gives CDR1 SGHTA, CDR2 FQGTGA. CDR3 region: CASSTTGTRSYNEQFF. The CDR3 bases are TGTGCCAGCAGCACCACCGGGACGCGCTCCTACAATGAGCAGTTCTTC.

On this clonotype: It may be a read error: a sequence one base away is much more abundant. This chain joins TRBV2 and TRBJ2-3; D not resolved. The DNA end is more similar to TRBJ1-5, so the J call may be wrong. Germline CDR1 and CDR2: SNHLY and FYNNEI. This CDR3 has 16 amino acids. CDR3 DNA sequence: TGTGCCAGCAGTGGGCAGCCTAGCGGGAGCACAGATACGCAGCATTTT. It translates to CASSGQPSGSTDTQHF.